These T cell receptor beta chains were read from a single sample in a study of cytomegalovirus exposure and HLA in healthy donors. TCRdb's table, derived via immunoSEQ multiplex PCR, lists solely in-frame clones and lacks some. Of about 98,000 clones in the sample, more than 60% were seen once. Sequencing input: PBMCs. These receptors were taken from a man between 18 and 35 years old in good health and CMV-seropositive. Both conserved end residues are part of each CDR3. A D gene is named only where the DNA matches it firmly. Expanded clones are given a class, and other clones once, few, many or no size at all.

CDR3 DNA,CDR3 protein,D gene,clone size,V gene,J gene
TGTGCCAGCATTGGGAGAGGGGGGAACACTGAAGCTTTCTTT,CASIGRGGNTEAFF,-,-,TRBV2,TRBJ1-1
TGTGCCAGCAGAGGACAGACACATGGCTACACCTTC,CASRGQTHGYTF,-,few,TRBV2,TRBJ1-2
TGTGCCAGCAGTATGACAGGGGGTTTATCCTACGAGCAGTACTTC,CASSMTGGLSYEQYF,TRBD1,-,TRBV6-6,TRBJ2-7
TGTGCCTGGAGTGCGAACTCGGGGGGCCCGTTTTTT,CAWSANSGGPFF,-,-,TRBV30,TRBJ1-4
TGCGCCAGCAGCCAAGGGTACAGGAAAAATTCACCCCTCCACTTT,CASSQGYRKNSPLHF,-,once,TRBV4-1,TRBJ1-6
TGTGCCAGCAGCCCGATAGTAGCGGGGGTAACCTACGAGCAGTACTTC,CASSPIVAGVTYEQYF,TRBD2,-,TRBV7-9,TRBJ2-7
TGCGCCAGCAGCGTGGACAGGGGAGGAGCTAATGAAAAACTGTTTTTT,CASSVDRGGANEKLFF,TRBD1,-,TRBV5-1,TRBJ1-4
TGTGCCACCAGCAGGGAGGCGGTAGGAAACACCATATATTTT,CATSREAVGNTIYF,-,-,TRBV15,TRBJ1-3
TGTGCCAGTAGTTCTGGACAGGGGGCGTCCAGCAATCAGCCCCAGCATTTT,CASSSGQGASSNQPQHF,TRBD1,few,TRBV19,TRBJ1-5
TGTGCCAGCAGCTTACAGGGGGCGATCAGTAATTCACCCCTCCACTTT,CASSLQGAISNSPLHF,TRBD1,-,TRBV5-4,TRBJ1-6
TGCAGCGTTGAAGCCAGATCCTACGAGCAGTACTTC,CSVEARSYEQYF,-,-,TRBV29-1,TRBJ2-7
TGTGCCAGCAGTGGTGGGACTAGCGGGGGGCCGGAGCAGTTCTTC,CASSGGTSGGPEQFF,TRBD2,-,TRBV6-1,TRBJ2-1
TGTGCCAGCAGTGAAAGGACAGGGTTGGGCTATGGCTACACCTTC,CASSERTGLGYGYTF,TRBD1,-,TRBV6-1,TRBJ1-2
TGTGCCAGCAGCTTAGGTAATCAGGGGGCCGGAGAGCCCCAGCATTTT,CASSLGNQGAGEPQHF,TRBD1,-,TRBV7-9,TRBJ1-5
TGTGCCAGCAGCCCTCGACAGATTGGAGCTAGCACTGAAGCTTTCTTT,CASSPRQIGASTEAFF,-,-,TRBV5-5,TRBJ1-1
TGTGCCAGCAGCTTAGGACTGGGACAGGGGCCTTACAATGAGCAGTTCTTC,CASSLGLGQGPYNEQFF,TRBD1,-,TRBV11-3,TRBJ2-1
TGTGCCAGTAGTATGCTTAGCCGGGAGAATGAGCAGTTCTTC,CASSMLSRENEQFF,-,-,TRBV19,TRBJ2-1
TGTGCCAGCAGCCCCCCTTCCAGGGATGGGAATGAGCAGTTCTTC,CASSPPSRDGNEQFF,-,few,TRBV7-9,TRBJ2-1
TGTGCCACTACTGGACTAGCGGGGAGTAATGAGCAGTTCTTC,CATTGLAGSNEQFF,TRBD2,-,TRBV19,TRBJ2-1
TGCGCCAGCAGTGACAGAAACCAAGAGACCCAGTACTTC,CASSDRNQETQYF,-,-,TRBV5-1,TRBJ2-5
TGTGCCAGCAGCTTCGTGTTCAGCTACGAGCAGTACTTC,CASSFVFSYEQYF,-,few,TRBV5-6,TRBJ2-7
TGTGCCAGCAGTTTAGCGGGGGGGTACAATGAGCAGTTCTTC,CASSLAGGYNEQFF,TRBD2,once,TRBV6-1,TRBJ2-1
TGTGCCAGCAGCCAAGATGGGCTGATGGACTACACCTTC,CASSQDGLMDYTF,-,-,TRBV4-2,TRBJ1-2
TGTGCCAGCAGCGCGTACCAAGAGACCCAGTACTTC,CASSAYQETQYF,-,-,TRBV5-4,TRBJ2-5
TGTGCCAGCAAACGTGGGCACAGACAGGATCATGTAGAGCAGTACTTC,CASKRGHRQDHVEQYF,-,-,TRBV6-6,TRBJ2-7
TGTGCCAGCAGGGGCAGGGCGAACACTGAAGCTTTCTTT,CASRGRANTEAFF,-,-,TRBV7-6,TRBJ1-1
TGTGCCAGCAGCTTGGGAGGACAGGGGACCCACACTGAAGCTTTCTTT,CASSLGGQGTHTEAFF,TRBD1,-,TRBV5-6,TRBJ1-1
TGTGCCAGCAGTGGTACAGGGTGGGGGACTGAAGCTTTCTTT,CASSGTGWGTEAFF,-,-,TRBV25-1,TRBJ1-1
TGTGCCAGCAGCTTCGTCTCAGGGTGGAGTGAGCAGTTCTTC,CASSFVSGWSEQFF,-,once,TRBV11-2,TRBJ2-1
TGTGCCTGGAGTGTCCGGACAGGTCCCTGGTCGGATTCACCCCTCCACTTT,CAWSVRTGPWSDSPLHF,TRBD1,-,TRBV30,TRBJ1-6
TGCGCCAGCAGCTTGGTGGAGCTAGCGGGGGGGCCACACGAGCAGTACTTC,CASSLVELAGGPHEQYF,TRBD2,-,TRBV5-1,TRBJ2-7
TGTGCCAGCAGTTACAGTGGGGGGGAGAGCACTGAAGCTTTCTTT,CASSYSGGESTEAFF,-,-,TRBV6-6,TRBJ1-1
TGCGCCAGCAGCTTGGTCGGAGGTTCACTCGATGGCTACACCTTC,CASSLVGGSLDGYTF,-,-,TRBV5-1,TRBJ1-2
TGTGCCAGCAGTCGGACAGATTATAATTCACCCCTCCACTTT,CASSRTDYNSPLHF,-,-,TRBV27,TRBJ1-6
TGCAGCGTTGAGTGGTGGGAGGGGACGGAGACCCAGTACTTC,CSVEWWEGTETQYF,TRBD2,-,TRBV29-1,TRBJ2-5
TGTGCCAGCAGTTTCTCAGGGGACTATGGCTACACCTTC,CASSFSGDYGYTF,-,-,TRBV27,TRBJ1-2
TGTGCCTGGGGGACAGGAACTCAAGAGACCCAGTACTTC,CAWGTGTQETQYF,TRBD1,-,TRBV30,TRBJ2-5
TGTGCCACCTTCAGCTACGAGCAGTACTTC,CATFSYEQYF,-,-,TRBV28,TRBJ2-7
TGTGCCTGGATCCTAGCGGGGGGAGCCACAGATACGCAGTATTTT,CAWILAGGATDTQYF,TRBD2,-,TRBV30,TRBJ2-3
TGTGCCAGCAGTTTTAGGCAGGGTCGGCGAACCGGGGAGCTGTTTTTT,CASSFRQGRRTGELFF,-,-,TRBV27,TRBJ2-2